This T cell receptor (beta chain) is drawn from a study of blood T cells in healthy people across ages (dated by TCRdb to between 2014 and 2017). With respect to the entire study: Template switching captured roughly one uniquely barcoded TCR beta cDNA molecule per two T cells in model experiments. Age-related changes in TCR beta repertoire diversity were measured in the study by deep sequencing normalized with unique cDNA molecular identifiers. The donors were divided into four age groups: young (average around 17 years), middle-aged (about 39), aged (about 60) and long-lived (roughly 82). To avoid experimental bias, donors of different ages were distributed randomly across sequencing lanes. For two donors (one aged 18 to 30 and one aged 80 or older), the study analyzed two additional independent replicas of 1 million unique cDNA reads from the same blood draw. Study-wide findings and limitations: Compared with the aged group, more naive CD4+ T cells, fewer expanded clones and increased TCR diversity were shown by the long-lived group, suggesting age selection. A strong correlation was found between observed TCR beta diversity and the percentage of naive T cells measured by flow cytometry. Conclusive comparison of naive and antigen-experienced compartments was prevented by the profiling of bulk unsorted PBMCs. As age increased, observed TCR beta diversity per million T cells dropped in a roughly linear way, and a significant reduction was already evident by age about 40. Donor CMV infection status was unknown, potentially confounding age-related changes in expanded clonotypes. Total diversity estimates from one million sequenced T cells were considered lower bounds and underestimates.

The method was 5' RACE. A second PCR of roughly 6 to 11 cycles was run with a J-beta primer mix and a sample-barcoded 5' primer. Each TCR beta cDNA molecule received a unique molecular identifier from a template-switch 5' adaptor carrying 12 random nucleotides. Each sample yielded at least 2.5 million CDR3-containing paired-end reads. All of the RNA was converted into first-strand cDNA using the Mint cDNA synthesis kit, with a TRBC-specific oligonucleotide serving as the primer. After uracil-DNA glycosylase treatment, a first 18-cycle PCR used universal primers M1SS and BC2_uni_R on all cDNA. For the original study's pipeline: Each sample was normalized by randomly selecting 1 million high-quality reads, each carrying a distinct molecular identifier. Reads with shared molecular identifiers were discarded instead of being binned into consensus sequences. MiTCR, with a Q25 quality threshold and the strictest error-elimination algorithm, was used for CDR3 identification, clonotype clustering and error correction. A nonparametric unseen species model using Euler transformation provided a lower-bound estimate of total TCR beta diversity. TCRdb reworked the public reads: Q25 trimming with fastp, MiXCR clone assembly, productive beta chains retained. Rows merge per CDR3 protein into single entries with the most common DNA and genes. These V and J calls are TCRdb output, not the study's own analysis. In all, the sample holds around 2 million distinct CDR3 sequences, and around 42% of those were seen once. In total, the top ten clones hold 23% of the sample.

The donors were some 39 Caucasian individuals from Russia, aged roughly 6 to 90 years, who were systemically healthy. Each donor gave about 9.2 milliliters of peripheral blood, drawn into EDTA-treated Vacutainer tubes. Ficoll-Paque density-gradient centrifugation was used to isolate PBMCs, with at least 7 million per sample. Trizol reagent was used to extract total RNA from PBMCs, with at least 5.5 micrograms per sample. For every donor, an aliquot of PBMCs went through flow cytometry to measure the percentages of naive CD45RAhigh/CD27high T cells. A remark on this clonotype: What this receptor recognizes is not known. Nothing much larger sits one base from this clone, and base qualities are not available.

The germline V gene encodes CDR1 SGHTA and CDR2 FQGNSA. Trimming leaves V shorter by 3 bases and J shorter by 6 bases, with the junction holding 3 bases beyond the gene matches. The CDR3 sequence holds 13 residues, the cysteine and phenylalanine included. The read is trimmed to its CDR3 DNA, 39 bases read in frame from base 1. The V gene is TRBV7-2 and the J gene is TRBJ2-5, with TRBD1 matching 8 junction bases. Sequencing input: blood. The sequence derives from a human donor in good health. The sequence in DNA is TGTGCCAGCAGCTTTCAGGGGGCAAAGACCCAGTACTTC. The encoded protein is CASSFQGAKTQYF.